These 11 T cell receptor beta chains came from one sample sequenced in a study of T cells in Graves' hyperthyroidism and ophthalmopathy. RNA transcripts provided the source from which TCR beta CDR3 regions were amplified. The HTBI primer set served for first-round RT-PCR of the TCR CDR3. TCRdb called the multiplex PCR reads again in MiXCR, with one record for every CDR3 protein. In the table there are over 500,000 distinct CDR3 sequences, roughly a sixth of which are singletons. Sequenced material: blood. The receptors were gathered from a woman aged 25 to 39 with Graves' ophthalmopathy.

This clonotype turned up a few times. The rearrangement uses TRBV5-1 and TRBJ1-3; D gene uncertain. Trimming left V 4 bases short and J 7 bases short, with 15 bases between. The CDR3 consists of 14 residues. CDR1 and CDR2 from the germline V gene are SGHRS and YFSETQ. The CDR3 protein is CASSEPDGYNTIYF. The CDR3 region has the DNA TGCGCCAGCAGCGAGCCGGACGGATACAACACCATATATTTT. The whole variable domain, remainder taken from reference TRBV5-1 and TRBJ1-3, is KAGVTQTPRYLIKTRGQQVTLSCSPISGHRSVSWYQQTPGQGLQFLFEYFSETQRNKGNFPGRFSGRQFSNSRSEMNVSTLELGDSALYLCASSEPDGYNTIYFGEGSWLTVV.

This clonotype appeared many times. The rearrangement joins TRBV5-1 to TRBJ1-3, with 7 bases lining up with TRBD1. Germline V CDR1 and CDR2: SGHRS, YFSETQ. This CDR3 has 17 amino acids. V lost 1 base to trimming and J lost 0 bases; unmatched junction nucleotides: 7. In nucleotides, the CDR3 is TGCGCCAGCAGCTTGTTGGGACAGAAGAGCTCTGGAAACACCATATATTTT. Encoded protein: CASSLLGQKSSGNTIYF. The entire variable domain, with the rest obtained from reference TRBV5-1 and TRBJ1-3, is as follows: KAGVTQTPRYLIKTRGQQVTLSCSPISGHRSVSWYQQTPGQGLQFLFEYFSETQRNKGNFPGRFSGRQFSNSRSEMNVSTLELGDSALYLCASSLLGQKSSGNTIYFGEGSWLTVV.

This clonotype was detected many times. The chain combines TRBV6-2 or TRBV6-3 with TRBJ2-3, with D unclear. V was clipped by 10 bases and J by 5 bases, with 13 bases between them. The germline V gene encodes CDR1 MNHEY and CDR2 SVGEGT. The CDR3 is 12 residues long. Here the CDR3 DNA reads TGTGCCACTTGGGCAACGTTAGATACGCAGTATTTT. Protein: CATWATLDTQYF.

Worth noting for this clonotype: Given a much more abundant clone one base away, this may be a read error. The CDR3 end shows no conserved phenylalanine or tryptophan, and so a read error is likely. The chain is built from TRBV20-1 and TRBJ2-7; the D gene could be TRBD1 or TRBD2 (6 bases each). The V gene lost 6 bases and the J gene lost 0 bases, with 15 bases spanning the gap. The germline V gene encodes CDR1 DFQATT and CDR2 SNEGSKA (reference sequence). This CDR3 spans 14 amino acids. The CDR3 nucleotides read TGCAGTGCACGTGGGGGGCTTAGCTCCTACGAGCAGTACTCC. It codes for CSARGGLSSYEQYS.

This clonotype was observed many times. The chain combines TRBV5-1 with TRBJ2-7; D gene ambiguous. From germline, CDR1 is SGHRS and CDR2 YFSETQ. V was trimmed by 0 bases and J by 3 bases, leaving 10 bases between them. CDR3 size: 14 residues. Here the CDR3 reads CASSLDGSLYEQYF. The CDR3 DNA follows: TGCGCCAGCAGCTTGGATGGCAGCCTCTACGAGCAGTACTTC.

This sequence joins TRBV20-1 and TRBJ2-7, with 15 bases lining up with TRBD2. With V trimmed by 0 bases and J by 9 bases, 3 bases remained unmatched. The CDR3 consists of 14 residues. Germline values: CDR1 DFQATT, CDR2 SNEGSKA (reference sequence). CDR3 nucleotides: TGCAGTGCTAGAGACGGGACTAGCGGGAGGTGGCAGTACTTC. Its translation: CSARDGTSGRWQYF.

The chain employs TRBV20-1 and TRBJ1-5; no firm D call. Trimming shortened V by 4 bases and J by 6 bases, and 13 bases separated the two germline ends. The CDR3 totals 13 residues. The germline V gene has CDR1 DFQATT and CDR2 SNEGSKA (reference sequence). The CDR3 sequence is CSATDHVAQPQHF. The CDR3 DNA reads TGCAGTGCTACAGATCATGTCGCTCAGCCCCAGCATTTT.

This clonotype came up a few times. The chain links TRBV6-2 or TRBV6-3 to TRBJ2-4, with D perhaps matching TRBD1 (6 bases). From germline, CDR1 is MNHEY and CDR2 SVGEGT. The length of the CDR3 is 18 residues. The ends were cut back, 7 bases at V and 0 bases at J, with 22 bases in the middle. CDR3 nucleotides: TGTGCCAGCAACGAGGACAGTAGGGGGTTAGTAGCCAAAAACATTCAGTACTTC. Translated, it gives CASNEDSRGLVAKNIQYF.

The chain is built from TRBV20-1 and TRBJ1-4, with 9 bases aligning to TRBD1. Germline CDR1 is DFQATT and CDR2 is SNEGSKA (reference sequence). Unmatched junction bases numbered 8, after V lost 2 bases and J lost 7 bases. The CDR3 is made up of 15 amino acids. In DNA, the CDR3 is TGCAGTGCTAGAAGGCGGGACAGGGTGGCTGAAAAACTGTTTTTT. Translated: CSARRRDRVAEKLFF.

V usage is TRBV20-1 and J usage is TRBJ1-6; TRBD1 might be the D (6 bases). This CDR3 region has 13 residues. Trimming left V 3 bases short and J 7 bases short, with 10 bases between. Germline CDR1 reads DFQATT; CDR2 reads SNEGSKA (reference sequence). The CDR3 here is CSASGGPNSPLHF. In DNA form, the CDR3 reads TGCAGTGCTAGCGGGGGGCCGAATTCACCCCTCCACTTT.

The chain is built from TRBV9 and TRBJ2-1; D perhaps matches TRBD2 (7 bases). The CDR3 spans 13 residues. The V gene lost 0 bases and the J gene lost 7 bases, with 8 bases spanning the gap. From germline, CDR1 is SGDLS and CDR2 YYNGEE. The CDR3 protein is CASSVEGGNEQFF. The CDR3 DNA follows: TGTGCCAGCAGCGTAGAGGGGGGGAATGAGCAGTTCTTC. Based on the CDR3 plus reference TRBV9 and TRBJ2-1, the full variable domain is DSGVTQTPKHLITATGQRVTLRCSPRSGDLSVYWYQQSLDQGLQFLIQYYNGEERAKGNILERFSAQQFPDLHSELNLSSLELGDSALYFCASSVEGGNEQFFGPGTRLTVL.